The source of this T cell receptor beta chain is a study of T cells in Graves' hyperthyroidism and ophthalmopathy. Study-wide points: Ophthalmopathy and stable hyperthyroidism were told apart by a 13 V-J model.

RNA transcripts were the template for amplifying TCR beta CDR3 regions. A set of HTBI primers served as the primers for a first-round RT-PCR of the TCR CDR3. Using its own MiXCR run on the multiplex PCR reads, TCRdb lists one record per CDR3 protein. The data show some 460,000 distinct CDR3 sequences, roughly 14% seen once. Graves' hyperthyroidism qualified as stable when ophthalmopathy did not progress within 18 months. Fresh peripheral blood, roughly 9.6 ml, was the source of the PBMCs. This clonotype was counted a few times. Its matching antigen is unknown. Germline values: CDR1 SQVTM, CDR2 ANQGSEA. This CDR3 is built from 11 residues. V gave up 4 bases and J gave up 2 bases, with 5 bases separating them.

The receptor was isolated from a woman between 18 and 30 years old with Graves' hyperthyroidism. The chain couples TRBV29-1 to TRBJ2-5; unclear D gene. Source material: blood. CDR3 sequence: CSVAQQETQYF. In nucleotides, the CDR3 is TGCAGCGTTGCGCAACAAGAGACCCAGTACTTC.